The T cell receptor beta chain under discussion was sequenced for a study of identical twins. Study outcomes and limitations: Its conclusions, products of cross-sectional statistical analysis, did not come from following the same donors.

A single record per CDR3 protein comes from TCRdb applying MiXCR to the 5' RACE reads. The sample gives around 480,000 distinct CDR3 sequences, around 14% of which show up once; approximately 0.52% is in the top ten. As to this clonotype: What it recognizes is unknown.

CDR1 is SGHTA, CDR2 FQGNSA, per germline. Trimming removed 1 base at V and 3 bases at J, with 7 bases between. The CDR3 covers 13 residues. These data were also reused for a study on yellow fever vaccine responses in identical twins. From that study: Twins' T cell vaccine responses reportedly looked partly convergent, partly personalized.

The receptor was isolated from a woman between 18 and 29 years old in good health. The sample consisted of CD4+ T cells sorted from blood. This chain joins TRBV7-2 and TRBJ2-7; D gene unclear. The CDR3 spells CASSLEQSYEQYF. The CDR3 DNA sequence: TGTGCCAGCAGCTTAGAACAGAGCTACGAGCAGTACTTC.